Sequencing of this T cell receptor beta chain was carried out in a study of regulatory T cells in long-lasting Graves disease. Time point described: newly diagnosed GD, antithyroid drugs for less than 3 months. TCR sequences were obtained from RNA taken from PBMCs. Construction of the TCR beta libraries employed iRepertoire HTBI primers in conjunction with Arm-PCR of CDR3 regions. One entry per CDR3 protein, called by TCRdb with MiXCR from the multiplex PCR reads. The sample carries 250,000 or so distinct CDR3 sequences, 20% recorded once. Germline CDR1 reads LGHNA; CDR2 reads YSLEER. J lost 4 bases, V lost 0 bases, and 10 bases had no gene match. The CDR3 consists of 17 residues.

This clonotype was obtained from a female donor with Graves disease. The rearrangement joins TRBV4-3 to TRBJ2-7; 9 bases align to TRBD2. The specimen was peripheral blood mononuclear cells (PBMCs), collected at new diagnosis, from a patient treated with antithyroid drugs. This chain's CDR3 is CASSQDLAGLIPYEQYF. CDR3 in DNA: TGCGCCAGCAGCCAAGACCTAGCGGGGCTAATACCATACGAGCAGTACTTC.